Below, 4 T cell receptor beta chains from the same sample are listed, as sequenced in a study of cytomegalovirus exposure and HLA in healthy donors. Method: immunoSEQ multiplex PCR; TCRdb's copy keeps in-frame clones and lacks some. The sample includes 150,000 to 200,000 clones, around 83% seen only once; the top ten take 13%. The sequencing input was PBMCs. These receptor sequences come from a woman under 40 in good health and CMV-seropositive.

The CDR3 loop reads CASSLRTSGSGRLYNEQFF. For the CDR3, the DNA is TGTGCCAGCAGCTTGAGAACTAGCGGGAGTGGAAGGCTCTACAATGAGCAGTTCTTC. The chain recombines TRBV5-6 with TRBJ2-1; TRBD2 matches at 11 bases. The CDR3 loop spans 19 amino acids. J lost 3 bases, V lost 1 base, and 12 bases had no gene match. Germline V gene lookup returns CDR1 SGHDT and CDR2 YYEEEE. The variable domain in full, with the rest retrieved from reference TRBV5-6 and TRBJ2-1, is DAGVTQSPTHLIKTRGQQVTLRCSPKSGHDTVSWYQQALGQGPQFIFQYYEEEERQRGNFPDRFSGHQFPNYSSELNVNALLLGDSALYLCASSLRTSGSGRLYNEQFFGPGTRLTVL.

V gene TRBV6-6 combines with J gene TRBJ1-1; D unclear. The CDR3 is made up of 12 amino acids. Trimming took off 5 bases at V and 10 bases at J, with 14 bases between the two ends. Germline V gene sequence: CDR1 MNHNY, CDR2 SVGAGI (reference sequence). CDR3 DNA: TGTGCCAGCAGTGCCCCGGGGTCGGCAGCTTTCTTT. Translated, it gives CASSAPGSAAFF.

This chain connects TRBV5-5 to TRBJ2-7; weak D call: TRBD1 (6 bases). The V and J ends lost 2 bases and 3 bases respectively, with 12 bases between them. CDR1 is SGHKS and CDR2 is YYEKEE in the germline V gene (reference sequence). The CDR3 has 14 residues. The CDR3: CASSFRDTHYEQYF. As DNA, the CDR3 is TGTGCCAGCAGCTTTCGGGACACACACTACGAGCAGTACTTC.

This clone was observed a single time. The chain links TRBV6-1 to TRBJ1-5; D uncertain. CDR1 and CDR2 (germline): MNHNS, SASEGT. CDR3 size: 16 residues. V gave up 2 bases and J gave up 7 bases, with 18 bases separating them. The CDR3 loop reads CASSELILGSGQPQHF. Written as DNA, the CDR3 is TGTGCCAGCAGTGAACTTATTTTGGGGTCGGGACAGCCCCAGCATTTT.